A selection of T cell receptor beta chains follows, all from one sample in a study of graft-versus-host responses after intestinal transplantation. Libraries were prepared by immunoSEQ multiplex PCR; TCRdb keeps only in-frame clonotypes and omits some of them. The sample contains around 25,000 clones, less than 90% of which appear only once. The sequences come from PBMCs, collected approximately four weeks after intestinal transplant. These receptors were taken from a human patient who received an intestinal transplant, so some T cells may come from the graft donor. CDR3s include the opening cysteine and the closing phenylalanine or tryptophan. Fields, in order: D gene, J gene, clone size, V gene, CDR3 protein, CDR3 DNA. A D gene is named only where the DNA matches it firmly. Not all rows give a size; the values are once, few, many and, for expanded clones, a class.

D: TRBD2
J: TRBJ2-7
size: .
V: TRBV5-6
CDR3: CASSLAGVSYEQYF
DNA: TGTGCCAGCAGCTTAGCGGGAGTCTCCTACGAGCAGTACTTC

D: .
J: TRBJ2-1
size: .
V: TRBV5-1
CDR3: CASSLAVRGEQFF
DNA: TGCGCCAGCAGCTTGGCGGTGAGGGGTGAGCAGTTCTTC

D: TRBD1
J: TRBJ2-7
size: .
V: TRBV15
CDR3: CATSRDSGQVAYEQYF
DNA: TGTGCCACCAGCAGAGATTCAGGACAGGTCGCGTACGAGCAGTACTTC

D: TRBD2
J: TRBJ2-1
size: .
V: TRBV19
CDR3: CASQPGGPYNEQFF
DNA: TGTGCCTCCCAGCCGGGAGGTCCCTACAATGAGCAGTTCTTC

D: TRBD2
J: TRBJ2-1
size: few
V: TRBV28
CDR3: CASIETSGSYEQFF
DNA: TGTGCCAGCATTGAGACTAGCGGGAGCTATGAGCAGTTCTTC

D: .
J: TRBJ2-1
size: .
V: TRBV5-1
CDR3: CASSLAELDNEQFF
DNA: TGCGCCAGCAGCTTGGCCGAGTTGGACAATGAGCAGTTCTTC

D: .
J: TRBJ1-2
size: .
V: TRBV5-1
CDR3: CASSLVFKKGINNYGYTF
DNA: TGCGCCAGCAGCTTGGTATTTAAAAAAGGTATTAATAACTATGGCTACACCTTC

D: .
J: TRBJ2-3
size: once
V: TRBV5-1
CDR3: CASSRLGADTQYF
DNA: TGCGCCAGCAGTCGGCTAGGCGCAGATACGCAGTATTTT

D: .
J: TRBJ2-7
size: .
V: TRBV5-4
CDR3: CASSLAGGDEQYF
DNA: TGTGCCAGCAGCTTGGCAGGTGGTGACGAGCAGTACTTC

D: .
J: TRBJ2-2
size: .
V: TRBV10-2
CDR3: CASGGGGLRELFF
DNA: TGCGCCAGCGGGGGTGGGGGGCTAAGGGAGCTGTTTTTT

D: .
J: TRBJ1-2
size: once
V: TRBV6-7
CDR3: CASSYRVATYGYTF
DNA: TGTGCCAGCAGTTACAGGGTGGCAACCTATGGCTACACCTTC

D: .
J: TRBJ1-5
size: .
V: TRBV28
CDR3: CASSLNLGGLPQPQHF
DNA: TGTGCCAGCAGTTTAAATCTCGGCGGGCTGCCTCAGCCCCAGCATTTT

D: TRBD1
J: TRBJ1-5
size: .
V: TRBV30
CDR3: CAWSVDRAVNQPQHF
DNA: TGTGCCTGGAGCGTCGACAGGGCGGTCAATCAGCCCCAGCATTTT